These T cell receptor beta chains were read from a single sample in a study of spatial heterogeneity in lung cancer. TCRdb reanalysed the 5' RACE reads using MiXCR and keeps one entry per CDR3 protein. This table has some 11,000 distinct CDR3 sequences, roughly 6.4% appearing once. Sample: normal lung tissue next to the tumor, taken at surgery. These receptors were taken from a male donor with early-stage non-small cell lung cancer. Both conserved end residues are part of each CDR3. The D gene is left open where the match is weak. Not all rows give a size; the values are once, few, many and, for expanded clones, a class.

TRBJ2-7,TRBV5-1,NA,few,CASSPAGFTQYEQYF,TGCGCCAGCAGCCCGGCCGGGTTCACACAATACGAGCAGTACTTC
TRBJ1-5,TRBV6-5,NA,few,CASSYSPGQPQHF,TGTGCCAGCAGTTACTCACCGGGGCAGCCCCAGCATTTT
TRBJ2-5,TRBV7-8,TRBD2,few,CASSQLAGGPGETQYF,TGTGCCAGCAGCCAGCTAGCGGGAGGGCCAGGAGAGACCCAGTACTTC
TRBJ1-1,TRBV25-1,NA,NA,CASSPQGRGTEAFF,TGTGCCAGCTCCCCCCAGGGACGGGGGACTGAAGCTTTCTTT
TRBJ2-7,TRBV9,TRBD1,medium-sized,CASSATGDGEQYF,TGTGCCAGCAGCGCGACAGGGGATGGCGAGCAGTACTTC
TRBJ1-6,TRBV12-3/TRBV12-4,NA,many,CASSLSRGANSPLHF,TGTGCCAGCAGTTTAAGTCGGGGGGCGAATTCACCCCTCCACTTT
TRBJ1-1,TRBV29-1,NA,NA,CSVDLGTMNTEAFF,TGCAGCGTTGATTTAGGCACCATGAACACTGAAGCTTTCTTT
TRBJ1-5,TRBV7-2,NA,medium-sized,CASSPPRGPQHF,TGTGCCAGCAGCCCCCCCAGAGGGCCCCAGCATTTT
TRBJ1-3,TRBV9,TRBD1,many,CASKPRDSGNTIYF,TGTGCCAGCAAACCCCGGGACAGCGGAAACACCATATATTTT
TRBJ2-2,TRBV5-6,TRBD2,many,CASSLQRTGGLYTGELFF,TGTGCCAGCAGCCTGCAGCGGACGGGAGGATTGTACACCGGGGAGCTGTTTTTT